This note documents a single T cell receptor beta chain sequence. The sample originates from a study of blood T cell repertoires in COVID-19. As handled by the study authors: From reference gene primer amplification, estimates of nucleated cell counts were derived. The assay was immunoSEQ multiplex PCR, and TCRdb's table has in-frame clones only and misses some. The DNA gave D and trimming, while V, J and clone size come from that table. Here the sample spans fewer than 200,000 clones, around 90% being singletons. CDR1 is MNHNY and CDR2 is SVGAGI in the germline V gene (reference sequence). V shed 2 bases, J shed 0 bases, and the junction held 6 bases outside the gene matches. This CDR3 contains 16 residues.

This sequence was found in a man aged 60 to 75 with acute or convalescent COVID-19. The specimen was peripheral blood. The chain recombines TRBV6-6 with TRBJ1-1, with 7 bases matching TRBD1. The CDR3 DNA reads TGTGCCAGCAGTTACGCCAGGGGGAGTGTGAACACTGAAGCTTTCTTT. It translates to CASSYARGSVNTEAFF.